The source of this TCR beta chain is a study of memory CD4+ T cells and cytomegalovirus serostatus. The V and J ends lost 2 bases and 7 bases, in that order; junction bases with no gene match: 2. In germline, CDR1 is LNHDA, CDR2 SQIVND (reference sequence). This CDR3 has 14 amino acids. Some clones are missing from TCRdb's copy, which holds only in-frame ones; the method was immunoSEQ multiplex PCR. The sample shows about 41,000 clones, roughly 77% of them seen only once. The sort gate was single viable CD3+CD4+CD8-CD45RO+ cells for memory CD4+ T cells. The sequenced sample consisted of memory CD4+ T cells from blood. The J gene is TRBJ2-1, the V gene TRBV19; 10 nucleotides agree with TRBD1. The sequence derives from an adult in good health and CMV-seronegative. Written as DNA, the CDR3 is TGTGCCAGTAGTATACGACAGGGGGCAAATGAGCAGTTCTTC. Protein: CASSIRQGANEQFF.